In this sample, the clone carrying this T cell receptor (beta chain) turned up once. Its antigen is undetermined. With 5 bases clipped from V and 0 bases from J, the junction kept 7 bases outside the gene matches. Germline V gene data show CDR1 as SNHLY and CDR2 as FYNNEI. The CDR3 extends over 17 amino acids. This entry comes from a study of long-term antiretroviral therapy in people with HIV. Study results and caveats: Adherence to ART, viral resistance and therapy changes lacked any data.

The study used samples holding about 1-10 million cryopreserved PBMC before DNA extraction. An immunoSEQ assay, version v3.0, was performed at survey level. Sequencing was performed with immunoSEQ multiplex PCR; in TCRdb, only in-frame clones are kept and a portion is missing. The sample includes 30,000 to 40,000 clones, roughly 85% seen only once; the top ten take 3.5% to 5.5%. Sample: unsorted PBMCs, taken roughly 3.3 years after starting antiretroviral therapy. The V call is TRBV2, the J call TRBJ2-6; the match to TRBD1 covers 7 bases. The TCR sequence derives from a man younger than 35 with HIV. The CDR3 loop reads CASSFGQAVSGANVLTF. The CDR3 DNA reads as TGTGCCAGCAGTTTCGGACAGGCCGTCTCTGGGGCCAACGTCCTGACTTTC.